The 5 T cell receptor beta chains in this list originate from one sample, sequenced in a study of T cell responses to AZD1222 COVID-19 vaccine. Sequenced by immunoSEQ multiplex PCR; TCRdb stores in-frame clones only, minus some. Of about 180,000 clones in the sample, over 85% were seen once. The material was peripheral blood, obtained on day 0 of AZD1222 vaccination. These receptors originate from an adult in good health.

This chain connects TRBV18 to TRBJ2-7; D tentatively fits TRBD1 or TRBD2 (5 bases each). This CDR3 region has 13 residues. Germline-derived CDR1 and CDR2 are KGHSH and LQKENI. Deletions cut 2 bases from V and 5 bases from J, with 10 bases between. The CDR3 is CASSPEGTNEQYF. CDR3 coding DNA: TGTGCCAGCTCACCAGAGGGGACGAACGAGCAGTACTTC.

The rearrangement joins TRBV12-3 or TRBV12-4 to TRBJ2-1, with D maybe TRBD2 (5 bases). V was pared by 6 bases and J by 2 bases, with 5 bases between. This CDR3 contains 12 residues. The chain's CDR3 is CASSGAYNEQFF. The CDR3 region has the DNA TGTGCCAGCAGCGGGGCCTACAATGAGCAGTTCTTC.

The genes are TRBV6-2 or TRBV6-3 and TRBJ1-2, with a weak D call TRBD1 (5 bases). CDR1 MNHEY and CDR2 SVGEGT come from the germline V gene. V dropped 7 bases and J dropped 4 bases, with 10 bases sitting between them. CDR3 length: 12 amino acids. The CDR3 DNA reads as TGTGCCAGCAACCCGGGGGTCTATGGCTACACCTTC. Translation: CASNPGVYGYTF.

The chain has TRBV29-1 and TRBJ2-7; 8 bases agree with TRBD2. Germline-derived CDR1 and CDR2 are SQVTM and ANQGSEA. V shed 6 bases, J shed 3 bases, and the junction held 7 bases outside the gene matches. The CDR3 is made up of 13 amino acids. In DNA, the CDR3 is TGCAGCGTCGTACTAGCGGAAGACTACGAGCAGTACTTC. It encodes CSVVLAEDYEQYF.

The V and J genes are TRBV2 and TRBJ1-2, with 8 bases lining up with TRBD1. CDR1 and CDR2 from the germline V gene are SNHLY and FYNNEI. Germline trimming cut 3 bases from V and 2 bases from J; bases unmatched to any gene: 2. This CDR3 is 14 amino acids long. This CDR3 is CASSDGQGNYGYTF. The CDR3 nucleotides are TGTGCCAGCAGTGATGGACAGGGCAACTATGGCTACACCTTC.